The sequence of this TCR beta chain was determined in a study of blood T cell repertoires in COVID-19. As for the study in general: Spain, Italy and the United States supplied samples that represented acute and convalescent COVID-19.

Per the germline V gene, CDR1 is MNHEY and CDR2 is SVGAGI. V was pared by 6 bases and J by 4 bases, with 13 bases between. This CDR3 is 13 amino acids long. In its sample, this clone was seen once. Sequencing was performed with immunoSEQ multiplex PCR; in TCRdb, only in-frame clones are kept and a portion is missing. The table shows nearly 350,000 clones, with 65% to 85% occurring only once. The rearrangement uses TRBV6-5 and TRBJ2-7, with a weak D call TRBD2 (5 bases). This TCR was recovered from a man aged 25-45 years with active or convalescent COVID-19. Sequenced sample: peripheral blood. CDR3 nucleotides: TGTGCCAGCAGCCCCGGTGGAGGTTACGAGCAGTACTTC. Residues: CASSPGGGYEQYF.